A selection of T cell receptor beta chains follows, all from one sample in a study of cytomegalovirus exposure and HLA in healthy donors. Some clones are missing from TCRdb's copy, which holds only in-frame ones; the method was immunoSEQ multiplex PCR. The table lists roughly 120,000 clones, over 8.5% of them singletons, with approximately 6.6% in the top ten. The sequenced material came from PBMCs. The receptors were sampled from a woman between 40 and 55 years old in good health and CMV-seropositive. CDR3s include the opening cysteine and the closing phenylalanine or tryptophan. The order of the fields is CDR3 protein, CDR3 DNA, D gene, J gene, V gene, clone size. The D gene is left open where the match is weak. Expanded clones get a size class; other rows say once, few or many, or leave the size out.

CASSSGQPIYNEQFF TGTGCCAGCAGCTCTGGACAGCCGATCTACAATGAGCAGTTCTTC . TRBJ2-1 TRBV27 .
CASSRSEQDTQYF TGTGCCAGCAGCCGCTCGGAGCAAGATACGCAGTATTTT . TRBJ2-3 TRBV5-4 .
CASSLGGATEAFF TGTGCCAGCAGTTTGGGTGGGGCCACTGAAGCTTTCTTT . TRBJ1-1 TRBV28 .
CASSDRQGAMFDEQFF TGTGCCAGCAGTGACCGACAGGGGGCTATGTTCGATGAGCAGTTCTTC TRBD1 TRBJ2-1 TRBV6-1 few
CASSRQGPYEQYF TGTGCCAGCTCCAGACAGGGACCCTACGAGCAGTACTTC TRBD1 TRBJ2-7 TRBV28 few
CASSYAQRNTEAFF TGTGCCAGCAGTTACGCGCAACGGAACACTGAAGCTTTCTTT . TRBJ1-1 TRBV6-5 .
CASSSDRGSSYEQYF TGCGCCAGCAGCTCGGACAGGGGAAGTTCCTACGAGCAGTACTTC TRBD1 TRBJ2-7 TRBV5-1 few
CASSDEQGNEQYF TGTGCCAGCAGCGATGAGCAGGGAAACGAGCAGTACTTC . TRBJ2-7 TRBV5-4 few
CAISQGSGYTF TGTGCCATCTCCCAGGGTAGCGGCTACACCTTC . TRBJ1-2 TRBV19 few
CAWSKDRYKVYEQYF TGTGCCTGGAGTAAAGACAGATATAAGGTCTACGAGCAGTACTTC . TRBJ2-7 TRBV30 .
CATSRDHRVTGNTIYF TGTGCCACCAGCAGAGATCATCGAGTCACTGGAAACACCATATATTTT . TRBJ1-3 TRBV15 .
CASSELASPYEQYF TGCGCCAGCAGTGAGTTGGCCAGTCCCTACGAGCAGTACTTC . TRBJ2-7 TRBV10-1 .
CASSGVGQGGQETQYF TGTGCCAGCAGTGGAGTAGGACAGGGAGGGCAAGAGACCCAGTACTTC . TRBJ2-5 TRBV2 .
CATSRRASNQPQHF TGTGCCACCAGCAGGAGGGCCAGCAATCAGCCCCAGCATTTT . TRBJ1-5 TRBV15 few
CASSPRDRVGSYEQYF TGTGCCAGCTCACCCCGGGACAGGGTGGGCTCCTACGAGCAGTACTTC TRBD1 TRBJ2-7 TRBV18 .
CASSRGQGYEQYF TGTGCCAGCAGCAGGGGACAGGGGTACGAGCAGTACTTC . TRBJ2-7 TRBV21-1 .
CASSRTGGNQPQHF TGTGCCAGCAGCCGGACAGGGGGCAATCAGCCCCAGCATTTT TRBD1 TRBJ1-5 TRBV27 .
CASILTGTGRHTEAFF TGTGCCAGCATTCTTACCGGGACAGGGAGGCACACTGAAGCTTTCTTT TRBD1 TRBJ1-1 TRBV28 .
CASSPPNRALNEQYF TGTGCCAGCTCACCCCCTAACAGGGCGCTCAACGAGCAGTACTTC . TRBJ2-7 TRBV18 .
CASSQDPGQDYGYTF TGTGCCAGCAGCCAAGACCCGGGACAGGACTATGGCTACACCTTC TRBD1 TRBJ1-2 TRBV14 .
CASSRVPGQGYYGYTF TGTGCCAGCAGCCGGGTCCCGGGACAGGGTTACTATGGCTACACCTTC TRBD1 TRBJ1-2 TRBV7-8 .
CASSVGAGWNEKLFF TGTGCCAGCAGTGTTGGTGCAGGGTGGAATGAAAAACTGTTTTTT . TRBJ1-4 TRBV6-4 few
CASSRGQGHEKLFF TGTGCCAGCAGCCGGGGACAGGGTCATGAAAAACTGTTTTTT TRBD1 TRBJ1-4 TRBV6-5 .
CASSRYRGGANEQFF TGTGCCAGCAGTCGATACAGGGGGGGGGCGAATGAGCAGTTCTTC . TRBJ2-1 TRBV28 few
CSAGEGYSTDTQYF TGCAGCGCAGGGGAAGGGTACTCCACAGATACGCAGTATTTT . TRBJ2-3 TRBV29-1 .
CASSPMAGGNTEAFF TGTGCCAGCAGTCCCATGGCCGGGGGGAACACTGAAGCTTTCTTT . TRBJ1-1 TRBV5-4 .
CASRTDPQNTEAFF TGTGCCAGCAGGACAGACCCCCAGAACACTGAAGCTTTCTTT . TRBJ1-1 TRBV7-9 .
CASSISTGDVTEAFF TGCGCCAGCAGCATTTCGACAGGGGATGTAACTGAAGCTTTCTTT TRBD1 TRBJ1-1 TRBV5-1 .
CASSSIQGNTGELFF TGTGCCAGCAGCTCCATACAGGGGAACACCGGGGAGCTGTTTTTT . TRBJ2-2 TRBV7-9 few
CADSPGGGWYNEQFF TGTGCGGATTCACCGGGCGGGGGGTGGTACAATGAGCAGTTCTTC TRBD2 TRBJ2-1 TRBV7-2 .
CASSYSGQGRVAFF TGTGCCAGCAGTTACTCGGGTCAGGGGAGGGTAGCTTTCTTT . TRBJ1-1 TRBV6-5 few
CASSQVNRLTFYEQYF TGTGCCAGCAGCCAAGTCAACAGGTTGACTTTCTACGAGCAGTACTTC . TRBJ2-7 TRBV14 .
CAWNSNGLNTGELFF TGTGCCTGGAATAGTAACGGGTTAAACACCGGGGAGCTGTTTTTT . TRBJ2-2 TRBV30 .
CASSPDSENTEAFF TGTGCCAGCAGCCCGGACAGCGAGAACACTGAAGCTTTCTTT . TRBJ1-1 TRBV11-3 .
CASSPRQVGSGANVLTF TGTGCCAGCTCACCACGGCAGGTCGGCTCTGGGGCCAACGTCCTGACTTTC . TRBJ2-6 TRBV18 .
CASSKEIGVGYGYTF TGTGCCAGTAGCAAGGAGATAGGCGTTGGCTATGGCTACACCTTC . TRBJ1-2 TRBV19 .
CASSPQAADANYGYTF TGTGCCAGCAGCCCGCAGGCAGCGGACGCTAACTATGGCTACACCTTC . TRBJ1-2 TRBV7-9 .
CASSLEGQGENTEAFF TGTGCCAGCAGTTTAGAGGGACAGGGTGAGAACACTGAAGCTTTCTTT TRBD1 TRBJ1-1 TRBV27 few
CASSYSGTDTQYF TGTGCCAGCAGTTATTCGGGCACAGATACGCAGTATTTT . TRBJ2-3 TRBV6-5 few
CASSRVNTEAFF TGTGCCAGCTCGCGGGTTAACACTGAAGCTTTCTTT . TRBJ1-1 TRBV18 .
CASSDQFADTQYF TGTGCCAGCAGTGACCAGTTTGCAGATACGCAGTATTTT . TRBJ2-3 TRBV6-4 few
CASILRTSGSYNEQFF TGTGCCAGCATCCTTAGGACTAGCGGGAGCTACAATGAGCAGTTCTTC TRBD2 TRBJ2-1 TRBV13 few
CASSQQGGGYEQYF TGTGCCAGCAGCCAACAGGGAGGGGGCTACGAGCAGTACTTC . TRBJ2-7 TRBV7-9 few
CASTMGGYNEQFF TGTGCCAGCACCATGGGGGGGTACAATGAGCAGTTCTTC TRBD2 TRBJ2-1 TRBV13 many
CASSIYGENEKLFF TGCGCCAGCAGCATCTACGGTGAAAATGAAAAACTGTTTTTT . TRBJ1-4 TRBV5-1 .
CASSGRQGEDIQYF TGTGCCAGCAGCGGTCGACAGGGCGAAGACATTCAGTACTTC TRBD1 TRBJ2-4 TRBV5-6 many
CASSLTLGVTEAFF TGTGCCAGCAGCTTAACTTTAGGAGTCACTGAAGCTTTCTTT . TRBJ1-1 TRBV5-4 few
CASKTIRDTSKPYEQYF TGTGCCAGCAAAACAATCCGGGACACGAGTAAGCCCTACGAGCAGTACTTC . TRBJ2-7 TRBV5-6 few
CASSLGQGSAEQFF TGTGCCAGCAGCTTAGGACAGGGCTCAGCTGAGCAGTTCTTC TRBD1 TRBJ2-1 TRBV11-3 few
CASSQEPWTGGYEQYF TGTGCCAGCAGCCAAGAGCCCTGGACAGGGGGCTACGAGCAGTACTTC TRBD1 TRBJ2-7 TRBV4-2 .
CASSLGGTGQETQYF TGTGCCAGCAGCTTAGGTGGGACAGGCCAAGAGACCCAGTACTTC TRBD1 TRBJ2-5 TRBV7-7 many
CASSQVGALNTEAFF TGTGCCAGCAGCCAAGTGGGGGCTCTGAACACTGAAGCTTTCTTT . TRBJ1-1 TRBV14 .
CATSRLDRGNEQFF TGTGCCACCAGCAGACTTGACAGGGGCAATGAGCAGTTCTTC TRBD1 TRBJ2-1 TRBV15 .